Each of the 15 T cell receptor beta chains below was sequenced from the same sample in a study of T cell changes during pregnancy in multiple sclerosis (dated by TCRdb to the late 2010s). Library generation was performed with the immunoSEQ multiplex PCR assay. TCRdb re-hosts the immuneACCESS table, in-frame sequences only. Its copies lack some clones; in the studies checked, an unresolved V gene accounts for under half of them, and the cause for the rest is not known. This sample comprises 40,000 to 50,000 clones, about 88% of them detected only once. Of the sample, approximately 0.59% falls within the top ten clones. The sequences come from CD4+ T cells from peripheral blood mononuclear cells, collected in the first trimester of pregnancy. These TCRs come from a female donor with multiple sclerosis, enrolled in a pregnancy study.

The V gene is TRBV27, the J gene TRBJ2-7, with 11 positions matching TRBD1. V lost 6 bases, J lost 9 bases, and 10 bases stayed unmatched. The length of the CDR3 is 14 residues. Germline values: CDR1 MNHEY, CDR2 SMNVEV (reference sequence). Written as DNA, the CDR3 is TGTGCCAGCAGAATATGGGGACAGGGGGAAGGGCAGTACTTC. Translated, it gives CASRIWGQGEGQYF.

This chain links TRBV27 with TRBJ2-3; the match to TRBD2 covers 13 bases. Germline V CDR1 and CDR2: MNHEY, SMNVEV (reference sequence). This CDR3 contains 16 residues. Trimming removed 7 bases from V and 4 bases from J; junction bases left unmatched: 8. CDR3 sequence: CASTLLTSGRADTQYF. CDR3 coding DNA: TGTGCCAGCACACTTCTAACTAGCGGGAGGGCAGATACGCAGTATTTT.

This rearrangement joins TRBV5-6 to TRBJ2-1, with 8 bases that match TRBD1. Germline-derived CDR1 and CDR2 are SGHDT and YYEEEE. V trimming: 1 base; J trimming: 3 bases; junction bases outside the gene matches: 6. CDR3 length: 16 residues. CDR3 in DNA: TGTGCCAGCAGCTTGTATGTACAGGGGGGCTACAATGAGCAGTTCTTC. It is translated as CASSLYVQGGYNEQFF. The full variable domain, with the rest looked up from reference TRBV5-6 and TRBJ2-1, is DAGVTQSPTHLIKTRGQQVTLRCSPKSGHDTVSWYQQALGQGPQFIFQYYEEEERQRGNFPDRFSGHQFPNYSSELNVNALLLGDSALYLCASSLYVQGGYNEQFFGPGTRLTVL.

In its sample, this clone was seen a few times. V and J are TRBV10-3 and TRBJ2-7, with a weak D call TRBD2 (5 bases). V lost 10 bases, J lost 2 bases, and 12 bases lay in between. The CDR3 is made up of 12 amino acids. Per the germline V gene, CDR1 is ENHRY and CDR2 is SYGVKD. CDR3 sequence reads: CATGLGPYEQYF. In DNA form, the CDR3 reads TGTGCCACCGGACTGGGCCCCTACGAGCAGTACTTC.

This clone was observed once. The chain recombines TRBV28 with TRBJ2-3, with D unclear. CDR1 and CDR2 from the germline V gene are MDHEN and SYDVKM. This CDR3 is built from 12 residues. The V gene lost 5 bases and the J gene lost 0 bases, with 3 bases spanning the gap. The CDR3 coding sequence is TGTGCCAGCAGTGCGAGCACAGATACGCAGTATTTT. This codes for CASSASTDTQYF.

The chain links TRBV15 to TRBJ1-2; 7 nucleotides line up with TRBD1. Germline V lookup: CDR1 LNHNV, CDR2 YYDKDF (reference sequence). V dropped 3 bases and J dropped 4; count of bases not matched to a gene: 5. CDR3 length: 14 residues. The CDR3 spells CATSSGAGGYGYTF. The CDR3 DNA sequence: TGTGCCACCAGCAGCGGGGCAGGGGGCTATGGCTACACCTTC.

The chain links TRBV18 to TRBJ2-7; 9 bases are a match to TRBD1. This CDR3 spans 14 amino acids. The V segment lost 3 bases and the J segment 2 bases; nucleotides outside the gene matches: 2. Germline V lookup: CDR1 KGHSH, CDR2 LQKENI. The CDR3 nucleotides are TGTGCCAGCTCACCTAACAGGGGGCCCTACGAGCAGTACTTC. Protein sequence: CASSPNRGPYEQYF.

J is TRBJ1-5 and V is TRBV19; perhaps TRBD1 as D (6 bases). Looked up from germline, CDR1 is LNHDA and CDR2 is SQIVND (reference sequence). This CDR3 region has 16 residues. The ends were cut back, 5 bases at V and 6 bases at J, with 20 bases in the middle. The DNA of the CDR3 is TGTGCCAGTAGTCCCCTCGGGACATTCATGGGTCAGCCCCAGCATTTT. Its protein is CASSPLGTFMGQPQHF.

The rearrangement links TRBV7-9 to TRBJ2-7, with D tentatively TRBD2 (5 bases). V lost 2 bases and J 2 bases, leaving 19 bases between the germline ends. Germline CDR1 reads SEHNR; CDR2 reads FQNEAQ (reference sequence). The CDR3 is 17 amino acids. The CDR3 coding sequence is TGTGCCAGCAGCTTACAAAATATCGGGGTGGAAGCCTACGAGCAGTACTTC. Protein: CASSLQNIGVEAYEQYF.

This clone was seen once. V usage is TRBV5-6 and J usage is TRBJ1-2; D is unresolved. The CDR3 spans 15 residues. Germline V gene sequence: CDR1 SGHDT, CDR2 YYEEEE. With 2 bases removed from V and 1 base from J, the gap between germline ends came to 12 bases. CDR3 coding DNA: TGTGCCAGCAGCTTTCTGAGTGAACGTAACTATGGCTACACCTTC. Translating gives CASSFLSERNYGYTF.

The rearrangement joins TRBV14 to TRBJ1-3, with 8 bases fitting TRBD1. The CDR3 covers 16 residues. In germline, CDR1 is SGHDN, CDR2 FVKESK. Germline trimming cut 2 bases from V and 3 bases from J; bases unmatched to any gene: 6. DNA for the CDR3: TGTGCCAGCAGCCAACAGGGGGCTATGGTTGGAAACACCATATATTTT. This codes for CASSQQGAMVGNTIYF.

The V gene is TRBV5-1, the J gene TRBJ2-1, with 9 bases fitting TRBD2. CDR1 SGHRS and CDR2 YFSETQ come from the germline V gene. Unmatched junction bases numbered 9, after V lost 4 bases and J lost 4 bases. There are 16 residues in the CDR3. The CDR3 nucleotides are TGCGCCAGCAGCAAAATTCTAGCGGGAACGTACAATGAGCAGTTCTTC. Its protein is CASSKILAGTYNEQFF.

The rearrangement uses TRBV4-3 and TRBJ2-3, with 7 bases matching TRBD2. Germline V lookup: CDR1 LGHNA, CDR2 YSLEER. CDR3 size: 18 residues. The V segment lost 1 base and the J segment 6 bases; nucleotides outside the gene matches: 16. This CDR3 is CASSQARTSQNPWDTQYF. The CDR3 DNA is TGCGCCAGCAGCCAAGCTCGGACTAGTCAAAACCCATGGGATACGCAGTATTTT.

The chain uses TRBV30 and TRBJ2-2, with D possibly matching TRBD2 (5 bases). The V end lost 0 bases, the J end lost 0 bases, and 8 bases lay between the germline ends. This CDR3 spans 15 amino acids. Germline V gives CDR1 GTSNPN, CDR2 SVGIG (reference sequence). The CDR3 sequence is CAWSVRRANTGELFF. CDR3 DNA: TGTGCCTGGAGTGTACGGCGGGCGAACACCGGGGAGCTGTTTTTT.

V usage is TRBV5-4 and J usage is TRBJ1-1; 9 bases fit TRBD1. V shed 3 bases, J shed 7 bases, and the junction held 7 bases outside the gene matches. The CDR3 has 14 amino acids. CDR1 SGHNT and CDR2 YYREEE come from the germline V gene (reference sequence). The CDR3 loop reads CASSSQGALREAFF. CDR3 sequence (DNA): TGTGCCAGCAGCTCACAGGGGGCGCTTCGTGAAGCTTTCTTT.